This T cell receptor (beta chain) is drawn from a study of blood T cells in healthy people across ages. Study background: T cells yielded about one barcoded beta molecule per two cells through template switching.

Every donor contributed 8 to 10 milliliters of peripheral blood by blood draw. Using a J-beta primer mix together with a sample-barcoded 5' primer, a second PCR was run for roughly 7 to 11 cycles. Each of the cDNA molecules was tagged by a template-switch adaptor with 12 random nucleotides. TCRdb reprocessed the 5' RACE reads with MiXCR, giving one entry per CDR3 protein. The sample has approximately 1.5 million distinct CDR3 sequences; roughly 30% are singletons. Details on this clonotype: What it binds is unknown.

Findings and limits, study-wide: Versus aged donors, long-lived donors had higher diversity and more naive CD4+ cells.

The sequence derives from a young woman in good health. The sequencing input was blood.

CDR3 loop: CASSGTPKGYEQYF. CDR3 sequence (DNA): TGCGCCAGCAGCGGGACGCCGAAGGGATACGAGCAGTACTTC. The chain is built from TRBV5-1 and TRBJ2-7; D is perhaps TRBD1 or TRBD2 (5 bases each). The V end lost 4 bases, the J end lost 4 bases, and 15 bases lay between the germline ends. Germline V lookup: CDR1 SGHRS, CDR2 YFSETQ. The length of the CDR3 is 14 residues.